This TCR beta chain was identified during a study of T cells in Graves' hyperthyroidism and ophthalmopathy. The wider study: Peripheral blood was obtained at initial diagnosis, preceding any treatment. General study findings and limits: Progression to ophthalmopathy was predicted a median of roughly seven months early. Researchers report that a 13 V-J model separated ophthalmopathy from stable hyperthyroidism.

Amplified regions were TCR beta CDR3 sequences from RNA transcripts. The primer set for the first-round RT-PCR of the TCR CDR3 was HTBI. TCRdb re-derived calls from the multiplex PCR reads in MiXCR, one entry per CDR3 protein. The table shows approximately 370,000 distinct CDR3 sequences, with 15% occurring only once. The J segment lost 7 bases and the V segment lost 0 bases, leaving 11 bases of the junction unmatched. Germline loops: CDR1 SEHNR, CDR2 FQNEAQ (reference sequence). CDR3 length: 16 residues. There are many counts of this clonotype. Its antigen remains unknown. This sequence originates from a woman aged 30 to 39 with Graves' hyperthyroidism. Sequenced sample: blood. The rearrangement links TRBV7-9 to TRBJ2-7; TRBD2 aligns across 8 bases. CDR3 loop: CASSLAGLAGFEEQYF. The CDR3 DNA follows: TGTGCCAGCAGCTTAGCTGGGCTAGCGGGTTTTGAAGAGCAGTACTTC.